This T cell receptor beta chain originates from a study of T cells in Graves' hyperthyroidism and ophthalmopathy (dated by TCRdb to between 2018 and 2021). About the study as a whole: Peripheral blood samples were taken at initial diagnosis, before any treatment was given. TCR V-J signatures able to tell the groups apart were searched for in a discovery cohort of some 100 patients, of whom more than 40 had Graves' ophthalmopathy and around 57 had stable Graves' hyperthyroidism. An independent validation cohort of around 19 hyperthyroidism patients and approximately 16 patients who later progressed to ophthalmopathy tested prospective prediction of ophthalmopathy. For training and testing, the approximately 97 patients in the discovery cohort were randomly divided in a 7:3 ratio. The study also compared thyroid tissue and blood T-cell repertoires from several Graves' hyperthyroidism patients. After sampling, hyperthyroidism patients received methimazole starting at 30 mg daily, and ophthalmopathy patients received high-dose intravenous methylprednisolone. The paper describes TCR Vbeta CDR3 sequencing of around 140 peripheral blood samples, made up of fewer than 50 ophthalmopathy patients, roughly 75 hyperthyroidism patients and roughly 17 progressor patients. The research as a whole found: No statistical method was used to set the sample size in advance, and investigators knew the group allocation. Most expanded thyroid clonotypes (frequency above 0.001) were also detected in blood, a finding suggesting that blood repertoires may reflect thyroid immune responses. In validation, the model predicted progression to ophthalmopathy with over 60% sensitivity and approximately 74% specificity, a median of around 6.6 months before onset. A model built on a 13 V-J signature distinguished ophthalmopathy from stable hyperthyroidism, reaching around 88% sensitivity and around 81% specificity in cross-validation and 80%/75% in testing.

CDR1 and CDR2 were assigned from the germline V gene as SGHVS and FQNEAQ. Trimming takes 6 bases from V and 4 bases from J, and the germline ends sit 15 bases apart. From cysteine to phenylalanine, the CDR3 is 14 amino acids long. CDR3 DNA only is kept here, 42 bases in frame from base 1. Of note for this clonotype: Its antigen is not yet known. Base-call qualities are not available, and no considerably larger clone is one nucleotide away.

Ophthalmopathy patients had moderately to severely active disease, with a Clinical Activity Score of 3 or more, a NOSPECS grade of 4 or more, and a disease duration of less than 3 months. Exclusion was applied to patients with uncontrolled infections, other autoimmune diseases, pregnancy or lactation. Diagnoses relied on clinical symptoms, serum thyroxine and TRAb, thyroid ultrasound and orbital computed tomography. Ficoll-Paque density gradient centrifugation was used to isolate PBMCs from 8.5 to 10 ml of fresh peripheral blood. Trizol reagent was used to extract total RNA, and RNA quality was then checked on an Agilent 2100 Bioanalyzer. TCR beta CDR3 regions were amplified from RNA transcripts. The TCR CDR3 was subjected to a first round of RT-PCR using the HTBI primer set and the Qiagen OneStep RT-PCR kit. Libraries were constructed in a second round of multiplex PCR, after which size selection and purification were carried out. Libraries were sequenced paired-end with 100 bp reads on an Illumina HiSeq2000. The study's own analysis went as follows. SOAPnuke was used to process the raw data, removing reads that contained adapters or uncalled bases, had a mean Phred below 15, or lacked an exact match to the constant primer or identifier. COPE v1.2.5 was used to merge high-quality paired reads, and clonotypes were defined as unique nucleotide sequences. Clonotypes were aligned to IMGT TRBV, TRBD and TRBJ reference segments using MiTCR v1.1. Analysis was restricted to V-J combinations with a frequency above 0.0001, which covered 98% to 99.2% of repertoires. The TCS score was defined as the ratio of F50 (clonal expansion) to E x V (chaos), calculated using BLOSUM62-based TCRdist between CDR3 peptides within each V-J. Welch's t-statistics and random forest reduced approximately 520 V-J features to about 13, which were used in a naive Bayes classifier (R e1071). Thyroid-blood repertoire similarity was quantified with the Morisita-Horn index. The raw public reads went through TCRdb reprocessing: fastp at Q25, MiXCR clone calling, in-frame beta chains kept. Entries that share a CDR3 protein sequence are merged under the most common genes and DNA. The V and J calls shown here were made by TCRdb, not taken from the authors' results. For this sample there are 640,000 or so distinct CDR3 sequences; roughly 15% appear just once. The top ten clones comprise around 4.5% of the sample.

The sequence came from a woman aged 40 to 50 with Graves' ophthalmopathy. The chain is encoded by TRBV7-8 joined to TRBJ2-5; the D gene assignment is ambiguous. Sequenced input: blood. CDR3 sequence: CASRYLSSGETQYF. The nucleotide sequence is TGTGCCAGCAGATACCTTTCGTCGGGAGAGACCCAGTACTTC.